The clone carrying this T cell receptor beta chain was recorded once. Its antigen remains unknown. Libraries were prepared by immunoSEQ multiplex PCR; TCRdb keeps only in-frame clonotypes and omits some of them. Among 2 million to 2.5 million clones listed, 80% to 95% were seen once. This sample stems from a study of shared clonotypes between healthy human individuals. Study results and caveats: Among several donors, approximately 5.4% of naive CD4 clonotypes were found in common.

Germline values: CDR1 SGHVS, CDR2 FNYEAQ. J gave up 3 bases and V 4 bases, and 9 bases lay outside the gene matches. The CDR3 length is 15 residues. The chain combines TRBV7-6 with TRBJ2-7; TRBD2 matches 7 bases. The sequencing sample was made of naive CD4+ T cells from PBMCs. Subset reported: CD45RA+ positively selected. This clonotype originated in a man between 18 and 35 years old in good health. Some clones in this sample may be carry-over from other donors' samples. The DNA of the CDR3 is TGTGCCAGCAGCTCCTCTGGCGCGGGAGACTACGAGCAGTACTTC. Its protein is CASSSSGAGDYEQYF.